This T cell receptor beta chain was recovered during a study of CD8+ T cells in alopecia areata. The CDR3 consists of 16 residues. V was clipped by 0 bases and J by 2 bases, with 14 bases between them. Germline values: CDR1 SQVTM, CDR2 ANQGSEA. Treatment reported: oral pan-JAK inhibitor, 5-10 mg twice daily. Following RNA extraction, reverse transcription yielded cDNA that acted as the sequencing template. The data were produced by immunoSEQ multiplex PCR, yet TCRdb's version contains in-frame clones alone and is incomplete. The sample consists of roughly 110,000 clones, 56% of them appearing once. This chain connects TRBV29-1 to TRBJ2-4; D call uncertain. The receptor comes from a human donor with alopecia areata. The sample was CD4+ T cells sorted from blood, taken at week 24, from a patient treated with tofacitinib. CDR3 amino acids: CSVEDLGETTKNIQYF. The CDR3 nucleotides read TGCAGCGTTGAAGATCTGGGTGAGACGACCAAAAACATTCAGTACTTC.